The 5 T cell receptor beta chains in this list originate from one sample, sequenced in a study of cytomegalovirus exposure and HLA in healthy donors. Both 60 Vbeta primers and 13 Jbeta primers went into the PCR. Sequencing was performed with immunoSEQ multiplex PCR; in TCRdb, only in-frame clones are kept and a portion is missing. The sample shows approximately 160,000 clones, roughly four fifths of them seen only once. Sequences were obtained from PBMCs. The receptors were sampled from a woman aged 18-30 years in good health and CMV-seronegative.

The CDR3 DNA is TGTGCCAGTAGTAGGGCGGGGGGGGTGAACACTGAAGCTTTCTTT. Translated: CASSRAGGVNTEAFF. V is TRBV19 and J is TRBJ1-1; D may be TRBD1 (5 bases). CDR1 LNHDA and CDR2 SQIVND come from the germline V gene (reference sequence). The CDR3 loop spans 15 amino acids. V was trimmed by 4 bases and J by 0 bases, leaving 12 bases between them.

CDR3 DNA sequence: TGTGCCAGCAGTTCCCGGGACAGAGGCACTGAAGCTTTCTTT. Residues: CASSSRDRGTEAFF. The gene calls are TRBV27 and TRBJ1-1; 7 bases align to TRBD1. V shed 4 bases, J shed 4 bases, and the junction held 6 bases outside the gene matches. Germline-derived CDR1 and CDR2 are MNHEY and SMNVEV (reference sequence). The CDR3 loop spans 14 amino acids.

V gene TRBV11-2 combines with J gene TRBJ1-1; 8 positions agree with TRBD1. The CDR3 is 13 residues long. V was pared by 5 bases and J by 4 bases, with 3 bases of the junction left unmatched. The germline V gene has CDR1 SGHAT and CDR2 FQNNGV. CDR3 nucleotide sequence: TGTGCCAGCAGCGGACAGGGAGGCACTGAAGCTTTCTTT. It is translated as CASSGQGGTEAFF.

V usage is TRBV10-3 and J usage is TRBJ1-3, with TRBD1 matching over 8 bases. In germline, CDR1 is ENHRY, CDR2 SYGVKD. This CDR3 is built from 17 residues. J lost 0 bases, V lost 4 bases, and 8 bases had no gene match. The CDR3 nucleotides are TGTGCCATCAGTGCGGGGGACAGGCGACGCTCTGGAAACACCATATATTTT. Protein product: CAISAGDRRRSGNTIYF.

The chain uses TRBV29-1 and TRBJ2-5; 11 bases agree with TRBD2. With 6 bases clipped from V and 5 bases from J, the junction kept 5 bases outside the gene matches. CDR1 SQVTM and CDR2 ANQGSEA come from the germline V gene. The CDR3 has 13 residues. The CDR3 loop is CSVRLAGRETQYF. The CDR3 bases are TGCAGCGTACGACTAGCGGGGAGGGAGACCCAGTACTTC.